These 5 T cell receptor beta chains share one sample of origin, sequenced in a study of T cell responses to AZD1222 COVID-19 vaccine. Only in-frame clones appear in the TCRdb table, and some are missing; sequencing was by immunoSEQ multiplex PCR. The data show 120,000 to 150,000 clones, around nine tenths seen once. This specimen was peripheral blood, taken on day 0 of AZD1222 vaccination. The source is an adult in good health.

This chain links TRBV4-3 with TRBJ1-4; D possibly corresponds to TRBD1 (6 bases). Trimming left V 1 base short and J 6 bases short, with 21 bases between. This CDR3 has 18 residues. Germline V gene sequence: CDR1 LGHNA, CDR2 YSLEER. The DNA of the CDR3 is TGCGCCAGCAGCCAAGGACCCGAGAAGGAGGGGGGCTATGAAAAACTGTTTTTT. Translating it yields CASSQGPEKEGGYEKLFF.

This chain joins TRBV5-5 and TRBJ1-4; possible D gene TRBD1, 5 bases. This CDR3 is built from 16 residues. Trimming removed 0 bases from V and 0 bases from J, with 9 bases in between. Germline V gives CDR1 SGHKS, CDR2 YYEKEE (reference sequence). The chain's CDR3 is CASSLAGTATNEKLFF. The CDR3 DNA is TGTGCCAGCAGCTTGGCAGGGACCGCAACTAATGAAAAACTGTTTTTT.

CDR3 sequence (DNA): TGTGCCAGCAGTTACTCGAGGACTATCCTTTACAATGAGCAGTTCTTC. Translating it yields CASSYSRTILYNEQFF. The rearrangement joins TRBV6-5 to TRBJ2-1; possibly TRBD2 for D (6 bases). Trimming stripped 0 bases from V and 4 bases from J, with 13 bases between. This CDR3 contains 16 residues. Germline V gives CDR1 MNHEY, CDR2 SVGAGI.

The CDR3 DNA follows: TGTGCCAGCAAGCTAGCGGGAGACTGGGACACCGGGGAGCTGTTTTTT. Its translation is CASKLAGDWDTGELFF. The J gene is TRBJ2-2, the V gene TRBV2; TRBD2 matches at 10 bases. Germline CDR1 SNHLY, CDR2 FYNNEI. The CDR3 extends over 16 amino acids. V lost 7 bases, J lost 3 bases, and 8 bases stayed unmatched. Complete variable domain (other parts from reference TRBV2 and TRBJ2-2): EPEVTQTPSHQVTQMGQEVILRCVPISNHLYFYWYRQILGQKVEFLVSFYNNEISEKSEIFDDQFSVERPDGSNFTLKIRSTKLEDSAMYFCASKLAGDWDTGELFFGEGSRLTVL.

This clone showed up just once. The rearrangement uses TRBV15 and TRBJ2-3; D remains unclear. V was clipped by 5 bases and J by 2 bases, with 8 bases between them. Germline CDR1 is LNHNV and CDR2 is YYDKDF (reference sequence). This CDR3 region has 13 residues. CDR3 loop: CATSYYLTDTQYF. As DNA, the CDR3 is TGTGCCACCAGCTACTATCTCACAGATACGCAGTATTTT.